This T cell receptor beta chain was sequenced in a study of blood T cell repertoires in COVID-19. Trimming cost V 3 bases and J 4 bases; bases outside gene matches: 7. The CDR3 consists of 16 residues. In germline, CDR1 is KGHDR, CDR2 SFDVKD. This clone was counted once. Clones were read by immunoSEQ multiplex PCR, and TCRdb kept only the in-frame ones, dropping some. This sample has around 97,000 clones, with roughly 84% found just once. This clonotype was sampled from a human donor in a cohort sampled during active COVID-19. The J gene is TRBJ2-5, the V gene TRBV24-1; 10 nucleotides line up with TRBD2. The sequenced material came from peripheral blood. CDR3 DNA: TGTGCCACCAGTGATCAGGGACTAGCGAAGGCAGAGACCCAGTACTTC. This sequence encodes CATSDQGLAKAETQYF.